The 8 T cell receptor beta chains reported below all come from one sample, sequenced in a study of prognosis after radiotherapy for stage I lung cancer. Genomic DNA was subjected to two-round multiplex PCR for amplification of TCR beta CDR3. Specific primers for each TRBV and TRBJ gene were what first-round PCR used. Each CDR3 protein is one row after TCRdb ran MiXCR on the multiplex PCR reads. The table shows 20,000 to 25,000 distinct CDR3 sequences, with roughly 45% occurring only once. The specimen was PBMCs, collected before or after stereotactic body radiation therapy (not recorded which). These receptors came from a donor over 45 with non-small cell lung cancer.

This clonotype showed up many times. The J gene is TRBJ2-2, the V gene TRBV20-1; 11 bases align to TRBD2. The CDR3 is made up of 15 amino acids. The V and J ends lost 3 bases and 7 bases, in that order; junction bases with no gene match: 7. From germline, CDR1 is DFQATT and CDR2 SNEGSKA (reference sequence). The CDR3 sequence is CSARYSGRANGELFF. The CDR3 bases are TGCAGTGCTAGGTATAGCGGGAGGGCCAACGGGGAGCTGTTTTTT.

This chain uses TRBV6-5 with TRBJ2-7; D ambiguous. This CDR3 spans 17 amino acids. Germline CDR1 is MNHEY and CDR2 is SVGAGI. With 0 bases removed from V and 2 bases from J, the gap between germline ends came to 17 bases. In DNA form, the CDR3 reads TGTGCCAGCAGTTACTCCCCCTATGGAGTGATGCCCTACGAGCAGTACTTC. It yields the protein CASSYSPYGVMPYEQYF.

This chain joins TRBV7-8 and TRBJ2-1, with 13 bases lining up with TRBD2. Germline V gene lookup returns CDR1 SGHVS and CDR2 FQNEAQ. After removal of 5 bases from V and 6 bases from J, the junction contained 7 bases not matched to a gene. This CDR3 has 16 amino acids. CDR3 loop: CASSPTSGGVPNEQFF. In nucleotides, the CDR3 is TGTGCCAGCAGCCCCACTAGCGGGGGGGTCCCCAATGAGCAGTTCTTC. The variable domain in full, with the rest retrieved from reference TRBV7-8 and TRBJ2-1, is GAGVSQSPRYKVAKRGQDVALRCDPISGHVSLFWYQQALGQGPEFLTYFQNEAQLDKSGLPSDRFFAERPEGSVSTLKIQRTQQEDSAVYLCASSPTSGGVPNEQFFGPGTRLTVL.

A remark on this clonotype: This is likely an artifact of a read error, given a far larger clone one base away. The chain couples TRBV7-2 to TRBJ2-2; a weak D match, TRBD2 (5 bases). Germline V gene lookup returns CDR1 SGHTA and CDR2 FQGNSA. The CDR3 extends over 16 amino acids. The CDR3 reads CASILALILNTGELFF. CDR3 nucleotide sequence: TGTGCCAGCATCTTAGCGCTAATACTCAACACCGGGGAGCTGTTTTTT. Combining the CDR3 with reference TRBV7-2 and TRBJ2-2 gives the whole variable domain GAGVSQSPSNKVTEKGKDVELRCDPISGHTALYWYRQSLGQGLEFLIYFQGNSAPDKSGLPSDRFSAERTGGSVSTLTIQRTQQEDSAVYLCASILALILNTGELFFGEGSRLTVL.

The genes are TRBV6-1 and TRBJ2-2, with 12 bases fitting TRBD2. V dropped 7 bases and J dropped 4; count of bases not matched to a gene: 22. From germline, CDR1 is MNHNS and CDR2 SASEGT. The length of the CDR3 is 21 residues. CDR3: CASTPTQDRGGTSGRTGELFF. DNA of the CDR3: TGTGCCAGCACCCCTACTCAGGACAGGGGTGGGACTAGCGGGCGCACCGGGGAGCTGTTTTTT.

At least ten counts were recorded for this clonotype. The chain is built from TRBV11-2 and TRBJ2-5; 8 bases map to TRBD2. Per germline, CDR1 SGHAT and CDR2 FQNNGV. The CDR3 covers 15 residues. V lost 1 base and J lost 3; bases outside the gene matches: 4. Written as DNA, the CDR3 is TGTGCCAGCAGCTTAGCATCAGCGGGAGAAGAGACCCAGTACTTC. Its translation: CASSLASAGEETQYF.

As for this clonotype: A single base separates this from a much larger clone, so it may be a read error. V usage is TRBV5-6 and J usage is TRBJ1-2; D unclear. The length of the CDR3 is 12 residues. Trimming stripped 0 bases from V and 8 bases from J, with 8 bases between. The V gene's germline CDR1 is SGHDT and CDR2 YYEEEE. In DNA form, the CDR3 reads TGTGCCAGCAGCTTGGTTCCCGGGGGCTACACCTTC. It is translated as CASSLVPGGYTF.

The V gene is TRBV11-3, the J gene TRBJ2-3; D call uncertain. V shed 5 bases and J shed 0 bases, with 9 bases lying between them. Germline CDR1 SGHNT, CDR2 YENEEA. The CDR3 is 14 amino acids. The CDR3: CASSQDGSTDTQYF. The DNA for the CDR3 is TGTGCCAGCAGCCAGGATGGTAGCACAGATACGCAGTATTTT.